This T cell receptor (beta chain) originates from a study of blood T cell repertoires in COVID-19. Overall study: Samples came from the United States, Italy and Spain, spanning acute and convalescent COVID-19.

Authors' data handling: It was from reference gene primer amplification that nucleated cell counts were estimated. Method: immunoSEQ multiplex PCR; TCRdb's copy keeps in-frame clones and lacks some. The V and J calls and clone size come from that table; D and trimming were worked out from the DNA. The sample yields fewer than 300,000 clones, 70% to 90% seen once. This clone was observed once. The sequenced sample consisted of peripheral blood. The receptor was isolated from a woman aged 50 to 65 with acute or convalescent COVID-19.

The CDR3 nucleotides read TGTGCCAGTAGTATTAGACAGGGGGCAATGTATCAGCCCCAGCATTTT. It translates to CASSIRQGAMYQPQHF. This chain uses TRBV19 with TRBJ1-5; TRBD1 agrees at 10 bases. V was clipped by 3 bases and J by 5 bases; unmatched bases: 7. The CDR3 length is 16 residues. Looked up from germline, CDR1 is LNHDA and CDR2 is SQIVND (reference sequence).